The 8 T cell receptor beta chains given below trace back to one sample, sequenced in a study of T cell responses to AZD1222 COVID-19 vaccine. Some clones are missing from TCRdb's copy, which holds only in-frame ones; the method was immunoSEQ multiplex PCR. The repertoire holds about 140,000 clones, roughly 90% seen once, with approximately 4.3% in the top ten. Specimen: peripheral blood, collected 28 days after the second AZD1222 dose. The receptors were gathered from an adult who received the AZD1222 COVID-19 vaccine.

V usage is TRBV2 and J usage is TRBJ2-3, with 8 bases fitting TRBD2. Germline V gene data show CDR1 as SNHLY and CDR2 as FYNNEI. CDR3 length: 14 amino acids. Losses at the gene ends were 7 bases for V and 4 bases for J; bases not matched to a gene: 7. Here the CDR3 DNA reads TGTGCCAGCACGGGGGGGAATAGGGCAGATACGCAGTATTTT. This sequence encodes CASTGGNRADTQYF.

The chain combines TRBV19 with TRBJ2-7, with D possibly being TRBD2 (6 bases). V shed 6 bases and J shed 6 bases, with 18 bases lying between them. Germline V gene data show CDR1 as LNHDA and CDR2 as SQIVND (reference sequence). The CDR3 has 14 amino acids. CDR3 region: CASSPDPMGGEQYF. CDR3 coding DNA: TGTGCCAGTAGCCCGGACCCTATGGGGGGCGAGCAGTACTTC.

This clone was picked up a small number of times. The chain recombines TRBV4-3 with TRBJ1-6; D possibly corresponds to TRBD1 (5 bases). Looked up from germline, CDR1 is LGHNA and CDR2 is YSLEER. The CDR3 runs to 15 residues. The V end was cut by 3 bases, the J end by 9 bases, with 15 bases between. CDR3 bases: TGCGCCAGCAGCCAGCACTGGGCCGGGGGTTCACCCCTCCACTTT. Protein product: CASSQHWAGGSPLHF.

The rearrangement links TRBV9 to TRBJ1-2; the D gene is possibly TRBD1 (5 bases). CDR3 size: 16 residues. V gave up 0 bases and J gave up 0 bases, with 12 bases separating them. Per the germline V gene, CDR1 is SGDLS and CDR2 is YYNGEE. Here the CDR3 reads CASSVDLQAPNYGYTF. In nucleotides, the CDR3 is TGTGCCAGCAGCGTAGATCTACAGGCACCTAACTATGGCTACACCTTC.

This rearrangement joins TRBV6-2 or TRBV6-3 to TRBJ2-7; D not certain. Germline CDR1 MNHEY, CDR2 SVGEGT. This CDR3 has 14 amino acids. V was shortened by 2 bases and J by 3 bases, with 11 bases between the two germline ends. The CDR3 here is CASSYVAVRYEQYF. Written as DNA, the CDR3 is TGTGCCAGCAGTTACGTAGCAGTCCGCTACGAGCAGTACTTC.

The V gene is TRBV6-5, the J gene TRBJ1-3; possible D gene TRBD1, 5 bases. Trimming took off 4 bases at V and 4 bases at J, with 17 bases between the two ends. This CDR3 comprises 16 residues. From germline, CDR1 is MNHEY and CDR2 SVGAGI. The CDR3: CASSFLTQGPGNTIYF. The CDR3, as DNA: TGTGCCAGCAGTTTCCTTACCCAGGGTCCGGGAAACACCATATATTTT.

The chain links TRBV2 to TRBJ2-3, with a tentative D call TRBD2 (6 bases). The CDR3 runs 15 residues. Germline CDR1 is SNHLY and CDR2 is FYNNEI. Trimming pared 5 bases from V and 3 bases from J, leaving 15 bases between. The CDR3 DNA is TGTGCCAGCAGTCCACGGGGGATCTTAACAGATACGCAGTATTTT. This encodes CASSPRGILTDTQYF.

The J gene is TRBJ2-7, the V gene TRBV7-3, with TRBD2 as a possible D gene (6 bases). V lost 0 bases to trimming and J lost 0 bases, with 9 bases between them. Germline V CDR1 and CDR2: SGHTA, FQGTGA. The CDR3 is 15 residues long. This CDR3 reads CASSLTGGNSYEQYF. CDR3 in DNA: TGTGCCAGCAGCTTAACGGGGGGAAACTCCTACGAGCAGTACTTC.